One sample yielded the 9 T cell receptor beta chains listed below, sequenced in a study of CD8 T cells in ankylosing spondylitis. TCRdb reanalysed the 5' RACE reads using MiXCR and keeps one entry per CDR3 protein. The table lists approximately 300,000 distinct CDR3 sequences, around 20% of them singletons, with about 8.2% in the top ten. The sequencing sample was made of blood, either unsorted or a sorted T cell fraction (not recorded which). Every receptor here comes from a male donor with ankylosing spondylitis or in good health (not recorded which).

As concerns this clonotype: A much bigger clone sits one base away, suggesting this may be a read error. The chain combines TRBV7-6 with TRBJ2-1, with D possibly TRBD2 on 5 matching bases. The CDR3 extends over 14 amino acids. CDR1 is SGHVS, CDR2 FNYEAQ, per germline. V lost 7 bases, J lost 0 bases, and 10 bases lay in between. CDR3 sequence reads: CASIPGSSYNEQFF. The DNA for the CDR3 is TGTGCCAGCATCCCGGGGAGCTCCTACAATGAGCAGTTCTTC. Full variable domain (rest looked up from reference TRBV7-6 and TRBJ2-1): GAGVSQSPRYKVTKRGQDVALRCDPISGHVSLYWYRQALGQGPEFLTYFNYEAQQDKSGLPNDRFSAERPEGSISTLTIQRTEQRDSAMYRCASIPGSSYNEQFFGPGTRLTVL.

This clonotype was observed at least ten times. The chain combines TRBV6-2 or TRBV6-3 with TRBJ1-5; possible D gene TRBD1, 6 bases. The germline V gene encodes CDR1 MNHEY and CDR2 SVGEGT. Trimming pared 2 bases from V and 2 bases from J, leaving 16 bases between. This CDR3 is built from 17 residues. The CDR3: CASSYSLGGRGNQPQHF. The CDR3 DNA sequence: TGTGCCAGCAGTTACAGCTTAGGGGGGCGAGGCAATCAGCCCCAGCATTTT.

A few counts support this clonotype. V usage is TRBV5-1 and J usage is TRBJ2-2; D perhaps matches TRBD2 (6 bases). This CDR3 spans 14 amino acids. V lost 5 bases to trimming and J lost 5 bases, with 13 bases between them. Looked up from germline, CDR1 is SGHRS and CDR2 is YFSETQ. The CDR3 DNA reads as TGCGCCAGCAGAGGAGGGTTTCTGACCGGGGAGCTGTTTTTT. This sequence encodes CASRGGFLTGELFF.

This clonotype was found a few times. The chain recombines TRBV24-1 with TRBJ2-3, with unresolved D. The CDR3 has 12 amino acids. Per germline, CDR1 KGHDR and CDR2 SFDVKD. Trimming took off 4 bases at V and 3 bases at J, with 4 bases between the two ends. The CDR3 is CATSEITDTQYF. CDR3 coding DNA: TGTGCCACCAGTGAGATTACAGATACGCAGTATTTT.

This chain joins TRBV13 and TRBJ2-1; the D is unclear. V shed 1 base and J shed 5 bases, with 9 bases lying between them. CDR1 is PRHDT, CDR2 FYEKMQ, per germline (reference sequence). This CDR3 has 14 residues. For the CDR3, the DNA is TGTGCCAGCAGCTTAGCTGCCCTTGACAATGAGCAGTTCTTC. Amino acids: CASSLAALDNEQFF.

This chain joins TRBV10-3 and TRBJ2-1, with no clear D. Germline V CDR1 and CDR2: ENHRY, SYGVKD. The CDR3 has 15 amino acids. Trimming stripped 4 bases from V and 0 bases from J, with 10 bases between. CDR3 residues: CAISGLESSYNEQFF. The CDR3 nucleotides read TGTGCCATCAGTGGCCTCGAAAGCTCCTACAATGAGCAGTTCTTC.

The V call is TRBV7-2, the J call TRBJ2-2, with 7 positions matching TRBD2. The V gene's germline CDR1 is SGHTA and CDR2 FQGNSA. The CDR3 has 15 amino acids. V dropped 7 bases and J dropped 4; count of bases not matched to a gene: 9. The CDR3 sequence is CASTLGRGGTGELFF. Written as DNA, the CDR3 is TGTGCCAGCACCCTAGGTCGCGGGGGCACCGGGGAGCTGTTTTTT.

In this sample, this clonotype turned up a few times. This chain joins TRBV7-9 and TRBJ2-2, with D perhaps TRBD1 (6 bases). Germline CDR1 and CDR2: SEHNR and FQNEAQ (reference sequence). V lost 5 bases and J lost 5, with 12 bases in between. The CDR3 extends over 14 amino acids. The CDR3 loop is CASSRGQRTGELFF. CDR3 in DNA: TGTGCCAGCAGCCGCGGACAGCGGACCGGGGAGCTGTTTTTT.

This clonotype was counted only a few times. The chain recombines TRBV5-8 with TRBJ2-3, with D perhaps matching TRBD1 (5 bases). CDR3 size: 15 residues. The germline V and J ends were trimmed by 5 bases and 0 bases, with 13 bases remaining between them. Germline lookup yields CDR1 SGHTS and CDR2 YDEGEE. In DNA form, the CDR3 reads TGTGCCAGCAGTGCAGGACACCCTAGCACAGATACGCAGTATTTT. This encodes CASSAGHPSTDTQYF.